Presented here are 23 T cell receptor beta chains from one specimen sequenced in a study of early T cells in non-severe SARS-CoV-2 infection. In TCRdb, the 5' RACE reads were re-called with MiXCR into one record per CDR3 protein. Of about 98,000 distinct CDR3 sequences listed, approximately 11% are singletons. What was sequenced was whole blood. The source of these receptors is an adult who was a healthcare worker with PCR-confirmed SARS-CoV-2 infection or an uninfected control (not recorded which).

This clonotype was recorded a few times. The chain combines TRBV28 with TRBJ1-2; the D gene is possibly TRBD1 (6 bases). The V and J ends lost 6 bases and 4 bases respectively, with 15 bases between them. Per germline, CDR1 MDHEN and CDR2 SYDVKM. This CDR3 has 14 amino acids. CDR3 region: CASSLGQLTYGYTF. In nucleotides, the CDR3 is TGTGCCAGCAGCCTCGGACAGTTAACCTATGGCTACACCTTC.

The table lists this clonotype with many counts. The rearrangement uses TRBV30 and TRBJ1-3; 8 bases fit TRBD1. Germline V gene data show CDR1 as GTSNPN and CDR2 as SVGIG (reference sequence). There are 14 residues in the CDR3. The trim removed 5 bases at V and 2 bases at J, leaving 5 bases unmatched. CDR3 coding DNA: TGTGCCTGGGTTAGGACAGGGACTGGAAACACCATATATTTT. This encodes CAWVRTGTGNTIYF.

This chain links TRBV7-9 with TRBJ2-1, with 8 bases aligning to TRBD1. The length of the CDR3 is 16 residues. Unmatched junction bases numbered 9, after V lost 1 base and J lost 7 bases. CDR1 and CDR2 (germline): SEHNR, FQNEAQ (reference sequence). The CDR3 coding sequence is TGTGCCAGCAGCTTAGAGACGGACAGGGTGAGGAATGAGCAGTTCTTC. Translating it yields CASSLETDRVRNEQFF.

The chain joins TRBV5-1 to TRBJ2-7; D unclear. Trimming shortened V by 5 bases and J by 5 bases, and 11 bases separated the two germline ends. Germline lookup yields CDR1 SGHRS and CDR2 YFSETQ. The CDR3 contains 12 residues. The CDR3 sequence: CASRDSANEQYF. The CDR3 DNA reads TGCGCCAGCAGGGATTCTGCTAACGAGCAGTACTTC.

This clonotype was picked up a small number of times. This sequence joins TRBV9 and TRBJ1-6; D is unclear. The CDR3 loop spans 14 amino acids. Trimming pared 0 bases from V and 9 bases from J, leaving 10 bases between. The germline CDR1 and CDR2 sequences are SGDLS and YYNGEE. The CDR3 here is CASSVVGMGSPLHF. CDR3 sequence (DNA): TGTGCCAGCAGCGTAGTGGGTATGGGTTCACCCCTCCACTTT. The full variable domain, with the rest looked up from reference TRBV9 and TRBJ1-6, is DSGVTQTPKHLITATGQRVTLRCSPRSGDLSVYWYQQSLDQGLQFLIQYYNGEERAKGNILERFSAQQFPDLHSELNLSSLELGDSALYFCASSVVGMGSPLHFGNGTRLTVT.

This clonotype was observed a handful of times. The chain couples TRBV20-1 to TRBJ1-5, with D perhaps matching TRBD1 (6 bases). Trimming took 1 base from V and 3 from J, leaving 13 bases between them. CDR1 and CDR2 from the germline V gene are DFQATT and SNEGSKA (reference sequence). CDR3 size: 15 residues. The CDR3 nucleotides are TGCAGTGCTAGAGCGAACAGGGAATACAATCAGCCCCAGCATTTT. Translation gives CSARANREYNQPQHF.

This clonotype was seen more than once but under ten times. The chain recombines TRBV27 with TRBJ1-4, with D hard to call. Germline CDR1 is MNHEY and CDR2 is SMNVEV (reference sequence). V lost 7 bases and J lost 7, with 19 bases in between. The CDR3 covers 15 residues. The CDR3 region is CASTSHEGRGEKLFF. CDR3 DNA sequence: TGTGCCAGCACTTCTCACGAAGGCCGTGGTGAAAAACTGTTTTTT.

V is TRBV28 and J is TRBJ1-5; D remains ambiguous. This CDR3 has 16 residues. V was trimmed by 3 bases and J by 4 bases, leaving 16 bases between them. Looked up from germline, CDR1 is MDHEN and CDR2 is SYDVKM. The CDR3 sequence is CASSFPLKGWNQPQHF. CDR3 sequence (DNA): TGTGCCAGCAGTTTCCCCTTAAAGGGTTGGAATCAGCCCCAGCATTTT.

The chain joins TRBV4-1 to TRBJ1-5; TRBD1 is a possible D gene (5 bases). Germline values: CDR1 MGHRA, CDR2 YSYEKL. The CDR3 loop spans 16 amino acids. Trimming removed 0 bases at V and 4 bases at J, with 13 bases between. CDR3 in amino acids: CASSQDNGAANQPQHF. The CDR3 DNA sequence: TGCGCCAGCAGCCAAGATAACGGGGCGGCTAATCAGCCCCAGCATTTT.

This chain links TRBV6-6 with TRBJ2-7; no clear D gene. Germline assignment: CDR1 MNHNY and CDR2 SVGAGI (reference sequence). Deletions cut 7 bases from V and 7 bases from J, with 14 bases between. CDR3 length: 12 amino acids. In DNA form, the CDR3 reads TGTGCCAGCAACGACGCGCCTAAGGAGCAGTACTTC. This translates into CASNDAPKEQYF.

The chain uses TRBV11-2 and TRBJ2-2, with D unresolved. The CDR3 is 15 amino acids. From germline, CDR1 is SGHAT and CDR2 FQNNGV. Trimming removed 5 bases at V and 0 bases at J, with 10 bases between. The CDR3 spells CASSPIAANTGELFF. In DNA form, the CDR3 reads TGTGCCAGCAGCCCCATCGCCGCGAACACCGGGGAGCTGTTTTTT.

This clonotype has only a few counts. The J gene is TRBJ2-7, the V gene TRBV7-9; D ambiguous. Germline assignment: CDR1 SEHNR and CDR2 FQNEAQ (reference sequence). This CDR3 has 15 residues. The ends were cut back, 4 bases at V and 2 bases at J, with 15 bases in the middle. The DNA for the CDR3 is TGTGCCAGCAGCTCACTGGATAGGGCAGCCTACGAGCAGTACTTC. Translating it yields CASSSLDRAAYEQYF.

This clonotype was detected only a few times. The chain has TRBV6-5 and TRBJ1-1, with 8 bases identical to TRBD1. This CDR3 comprises 13 residues. Germline trimming cut 4 bases from V and 7 bases from J; bases unmatched to any gene: 5. CDR1 MNHEY and CDR2 SVGAGI come from the germline V gene. Here the CDR3 reads CASSSRGQGEAFF. CDR3 DNA sequence: TGTGCCAGCAGTTCCAGGGGGCAGGGTGAAGCTTTCTTT.

This clonotype was observed a handful of times. The rearrangement uses TRBV6-5 and TRBJ2-2; D not resolved. Germline V gene sequence: CDR1 MNHEY, CDR2 SVGAGI. The CDR3 has 13 residues. V lost 7 bases, J lost 1 base, and 7 bases lay in between. The CDR3 sequence is CASNQRNTGELFF. CDR3 DNA: TGTGCCAGCAACCAGAGGAACACCGGGGAGCTGTTTTTT.

The chain combines TRBV25-1 with TRBJ2-1, with 7 bases matching TRBD1. Unmatched junction bases numbered 20, after V lost 3 bases and J lost 6 bases. The CDR3 has 19 residues. Looked up from germline, CDR1 is MGHDK and CDR2 is SYGVNS. CDR3 nucleotides: TGTGCCAGCAGTGACATGATGCCTCCACCGGGACAGATCGTCAATGAGCAGTTCTTC. It yields the protein CASSDMMPPPGQIVNEQFF.

The sample holds many counts of this clonotype. This chain connects TRBV10-3 to TRBJ2-7; TRBD1 matches at 7 bases. Germline V CDR1 and CDR2: ENHRY, SYGVKD. The ends lost 5 bases at V and 3 bases at J; junction bases unmatched: 4. The CDR3 is made up of 13 amino acids. CDR3 DNA sequence: TGTGCCATCAGTAACAGGGGTGACTACGAGCAGTACTTC. Translating it yields CAISNRGDYEQYF.

This clonotype was observed a handful of times. V gene TRBV7-9 combines with J gene TRBJ2-7; possibly TRBD1 or TRBD2 for D (6 bases each). CDR3 length: 15 residues. Trimming left V 4 bases short and J 3 bases short, with 16 bases between. CDR1 and CDR2 from the germline V gene are SEHNR and FQNEAQ (reference sequence). The CDR3 nucleotides read TGTGCCAGCAGCTCAACGGGGGCTGTTATCTACGAGCAGTACTTC. It is translated as CASSSTGAVIYEQYF.

This clonotype was observed a handful of times. V usage is TRBV11-2 and J usage is TRBJ2-3; D is unresolved. Trimming cost V 6 bases and J 7 bases, with 20 bases left between them. The CDR3 spans 15 residues. The V gene's germline CDR1 is SGHAT and CDR2 FQNNGV. The CDR3 region is CASRPLTGDPNTQYF. The CDR3, as DNA: TGTGCCAGCAGACCTTTGACGGGCGACCCGAATACGCAGTATTTT.

Ten or more counts support this clonotype. The chain has TRBV5-1 and TRBJ2-5; D uncertain. Germline V gene data show CDR1 as SGHRS and CDR2 as YFSETQ. The CDR3 has 14 amino acids. The V gene lost 1 base and the J gene lost 2 bases, with 9 bases spanning the gap. CDR3 protein: CASSLIPDQETQYF. Written as DNA, the CDR3 is TGCGCCAGCAGCTTGATTCCTGATCAAGAGACCCAGTACTTC.

This clonotype was recorded at least ten times. This chain connects TRBV7-9 to TRBJ1-2; D gene uncertain. From germline, CDR1 is SEHNR and CDR2 FQNEAQ (reference sequence). The CDR3 is 16 amino acids. The V and J ends lost 5 bases and 3 bases respectively, with 19 bases between them. The CDR3 coding sequence is TGTGCCAGCAGCCCGTATCCCCCGACGGAAGACTATGGCTACACCTTC. Amino acids: CASSPYPPTEDYGYTF.

The sample holds many counts of this clonotype. V gene TRBV11-2 combines with J gene TRBJ2-1; 8 bases fit TRBD2. The CDR3 runs 17 residues. The V and J ends lost 0 bases and 7 bases, in that order; junction bases with no gene match: 11. Germline V gene lookup returns CDR1 SGHAT and CDR2 FQNNGV. The CDR3 DNA is TGTGCCAGCAGCTTAGATCCCGCGGGAGGATACCGGAATGAGCAGTTCTTC. As protein: CASSLDPAGGYRNEQFF. Complete variable domain (other parts from reference TRBV11-2 and TRBJ2-1): EAGVAQSPRYKIIEKRQSVAFWCNPISGHATLYWYQQILGQGPKLLIQFQNNGVVDDSQLPKDRFSAERLKGVDSTLKIQPAKLEDSAVYLCASSLDPAGGYRNEQFFGPGTRLTVL.

This clonotype showed up just a few times. The V gene is TRBV5-1, the J gene TRBJ2-7; 13 positions match TRBD2. The J segment lost 2 bases and the V segment lost 0 bases, leaving 5 bases of the junction unmatched. Germline CDR1 reads SGHRS; CDR2 reads YFSETQ. The CDR3 has 17 residues. The CDR3 region is CASSLGTSGSYPYEQYF. The DNA of the CDR3 is TGCGCCAGCAGCTTGGGGACTAGCGGGAGTTATCCCTACGAGCAGTACTTC.

This clonotype has only a few counts. The CDR3, as DNA: TGTGCCAGCAGTTCCTGGACAGGGGCTAACGGGGAGCTGTTTTTT. Translation gives CASSSWTGANGELFF. The chain uses TRBV27 and TRBJ2-2; 9 nucleotides line up with TRBD1. Per the germline V gene, CDR1 is MNHEY and CDR2 is SMNVEV (reference sequence). The J segment lost 7 bases and the V segment lost 4 bases, leaving 7 bases of the junction unmatched. The CDR3 has 15 residues.